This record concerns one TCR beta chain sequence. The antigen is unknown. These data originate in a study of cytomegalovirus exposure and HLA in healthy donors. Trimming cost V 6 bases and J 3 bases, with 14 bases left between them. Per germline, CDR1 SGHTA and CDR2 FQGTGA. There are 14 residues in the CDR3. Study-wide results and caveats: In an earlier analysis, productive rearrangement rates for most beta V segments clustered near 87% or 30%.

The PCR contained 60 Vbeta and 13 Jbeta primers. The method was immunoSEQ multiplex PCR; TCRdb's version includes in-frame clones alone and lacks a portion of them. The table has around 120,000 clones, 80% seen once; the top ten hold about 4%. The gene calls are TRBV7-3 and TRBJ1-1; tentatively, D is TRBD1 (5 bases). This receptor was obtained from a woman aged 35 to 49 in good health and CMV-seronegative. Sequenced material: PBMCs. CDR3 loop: CASSFGIGDTEAFF. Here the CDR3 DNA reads TGTGCCAGCAGTTTTGGGATAGGGGACACTGAAGCTTTCTTT.